In its sample, the clone carrying this T cell receptor (beta chain) was seen many times. Its antigen is still unknown. This entry comes from a study of regulatory T cells in long-lasting Graves disease. Study observations and caveats: TRBV28 was favored in persistent disease, as were TRBJ1-2 and TRBJ2-5. TCR diversity was lower in persistent Graves' patients (versus newly diagnosed ones).

The ends lost 4 bases at V and 6 bases at J; junction bases unmatched: 3. Germline V gene lookup returns CDR1 LGHDT and CDR2 YNNKEL (reference sequence). The CDR3 consists of 14 residues. Researchers made TCR beta libraries by using iRepertoire HTBI primers and running Arm-PCR on CDR3 regions. TCRdb re-analysed the multiplex PCR reads in MiXCR, keeping a single row per CDR3 protein. The sample has hundreds of thousands of distinct CDR3 sequences, 18% seen once. Documented time point: newly diagnosed GD, antithyroid drugs for less than 3 months. PBMC RNA was the source of the TCR library. It was by American Thyroid Association guidelines that Graves' disease was diagnosed. The EDTA tubes were filled with about 10 milliliters of drawn peripheral blood.

The chain has TRBV3-1 and TRBJ2-3; 11 positions match TRBD2. This sequence was found in a female donor with Graves disease. This material consisted of peripheral blood mononuclear cells (PBMCs), taken at new diagnosis, from a patient treated with antithyroid drugs. CDR3 nucleotides: TGTGCCAGCAGCCTACTAGCGGGAGTGGATACGCAGTATTTT. Protein product: CASSLLAGVDTQYF.